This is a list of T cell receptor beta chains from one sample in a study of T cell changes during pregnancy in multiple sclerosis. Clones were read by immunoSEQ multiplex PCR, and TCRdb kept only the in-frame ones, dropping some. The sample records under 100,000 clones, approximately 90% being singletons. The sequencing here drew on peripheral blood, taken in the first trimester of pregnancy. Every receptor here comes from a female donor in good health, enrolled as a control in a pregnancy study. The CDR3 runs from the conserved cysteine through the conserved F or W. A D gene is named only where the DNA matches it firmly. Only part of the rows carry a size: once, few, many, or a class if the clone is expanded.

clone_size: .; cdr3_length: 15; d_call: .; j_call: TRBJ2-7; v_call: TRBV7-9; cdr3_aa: CASSLALGGTYEQYF; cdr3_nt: TGTGCCAGCAGCTTAGCCTTAGGCGGGACCTACGAGCAGTACTTC
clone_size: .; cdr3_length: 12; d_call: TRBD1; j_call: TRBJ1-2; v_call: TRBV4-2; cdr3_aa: CASSRTGNGYTF; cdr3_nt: TGTGCCAGCAGCCGGACAGGGAATGGCTACACCTTC
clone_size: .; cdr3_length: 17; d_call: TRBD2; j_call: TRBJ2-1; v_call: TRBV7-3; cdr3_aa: CASSLTPGLAAGNEQFF; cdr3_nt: TGTGCCAGCAGCTTAACTCCCGGACTAGCAGCGGGGAATGAGCAGTTCTTC
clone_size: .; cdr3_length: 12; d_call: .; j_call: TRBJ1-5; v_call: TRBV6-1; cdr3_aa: CASTDRFSPQHF; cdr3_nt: TGTGCCAGCACCGACAGGTTCTCGCCCCAGCATTTT
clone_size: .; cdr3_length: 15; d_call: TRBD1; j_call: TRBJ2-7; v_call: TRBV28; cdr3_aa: CASSSSGQGTYEQYF; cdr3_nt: TGTGCCAGCAGTTCTTCCGGACAGGGGACCTACGAGCAGTACTTC
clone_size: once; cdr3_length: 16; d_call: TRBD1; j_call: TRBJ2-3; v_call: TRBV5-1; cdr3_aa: CASSSMGTGGGDTQYF; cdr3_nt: TGCGCCAGCAGCAGCATGGGGACAGGGGGAGGAGATACGCAGTATTTT
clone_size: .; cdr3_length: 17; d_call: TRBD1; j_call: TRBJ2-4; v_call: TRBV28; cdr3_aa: CASSLLGGATEKNIQYF; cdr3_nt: TGTGCCAGCAGTTTGTTAGGGGGCGCTACGGAAAAAAACATTCAGTACTTC
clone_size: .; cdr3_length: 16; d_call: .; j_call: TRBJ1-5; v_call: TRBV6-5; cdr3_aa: CASSFKPGGHNQPQHF; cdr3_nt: TGTGCCAGCAGTTTTAAACCCGGGGGTCACAATCAGCCCCAGCATTTT
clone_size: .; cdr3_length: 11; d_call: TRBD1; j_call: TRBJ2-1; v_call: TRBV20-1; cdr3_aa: CSWDRDNEQFF; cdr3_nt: TGCAGTTGGGACAGGGATAATGAGCAGTTCTTC
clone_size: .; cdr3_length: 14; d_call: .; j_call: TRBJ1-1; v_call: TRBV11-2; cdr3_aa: CASSLVGVSGEAFF; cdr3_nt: TGTGCCAGCAGCTTAGTAGGGGTCTCGGGTGAAGCTTTCTTT
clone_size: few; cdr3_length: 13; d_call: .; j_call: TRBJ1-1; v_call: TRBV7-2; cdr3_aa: CASRPGGGSEAFF; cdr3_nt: TGTGCCAGCAGACCAGGCGGGGGGTCTGAAGCTTTCTTT
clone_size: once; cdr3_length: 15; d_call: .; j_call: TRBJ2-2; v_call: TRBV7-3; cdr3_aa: CASSPTGANTGELFF; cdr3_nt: TGTGCCAGCAGCCCAACAGGCGCGAACACCGGGGAGCTGTTTTTT
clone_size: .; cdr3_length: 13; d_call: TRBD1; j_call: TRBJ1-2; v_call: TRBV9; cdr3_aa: CASSRGQAQGYTF; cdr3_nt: TGTGCCAGCAGCCGGGGACAGGCTCAGGGCTACACCTTC
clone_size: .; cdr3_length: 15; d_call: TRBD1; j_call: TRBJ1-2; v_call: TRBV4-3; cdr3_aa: CASSQAPGQIYGYTF; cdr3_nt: TGCGCCAGCAGCCAAGCCCCGGGACAGATCTATGGCTACACCTTC
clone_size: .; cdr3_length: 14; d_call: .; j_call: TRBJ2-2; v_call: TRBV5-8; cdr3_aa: CASSRGLATGELFF; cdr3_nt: TGTGCCAGCAGTAGGGGGTTGGCTACCGGGGAGCTGTTTTTT
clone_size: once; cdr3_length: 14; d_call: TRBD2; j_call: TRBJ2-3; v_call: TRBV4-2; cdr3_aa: CASSQAGGTDTQYF; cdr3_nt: TGTGCCAGCAGCCAAGCGGGGGGGACAGATACGCAGTATTTT
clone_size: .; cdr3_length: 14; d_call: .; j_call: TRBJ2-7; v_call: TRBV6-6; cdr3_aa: CASSLGGYSYEQYF; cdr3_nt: TGTGCCAGCAGCCTAGGCGGTTACTCCTACGAGCAGTACTTC
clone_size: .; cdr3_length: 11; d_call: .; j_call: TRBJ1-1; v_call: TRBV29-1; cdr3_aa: CSVNRALEAFF; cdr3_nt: TGCAGCGTTAACAGGGCATTGGAAGCTTTCTTT
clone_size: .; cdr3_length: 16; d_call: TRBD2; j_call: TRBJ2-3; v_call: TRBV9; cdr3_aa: CASSVGASGSTDTQYF; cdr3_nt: TGTGCCAGCAGCGTAGGGGCTAGCGGTAGCACAGATACGCAGTATTTT
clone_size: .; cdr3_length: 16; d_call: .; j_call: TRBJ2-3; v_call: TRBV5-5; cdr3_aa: CASSLVQSSLTDTQYF; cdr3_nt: TGTGCCAGCAGCTTGGTTCAGTCTAGCTTAACAGATACGCAGTATTTT
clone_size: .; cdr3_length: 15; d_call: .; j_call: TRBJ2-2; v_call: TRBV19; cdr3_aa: CASSMVASNTGELFF; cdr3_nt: TGTGCCAGTAGTATGGTGGCTTCGAACACCGGGGAGCTGTTTTTT
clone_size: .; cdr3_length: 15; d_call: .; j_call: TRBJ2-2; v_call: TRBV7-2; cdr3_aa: CASTEGVRNTGELFF; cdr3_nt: TGTGCCAGCACCGAGGGGGTGCGGAACACCGGGGAGCTGTTTTTT
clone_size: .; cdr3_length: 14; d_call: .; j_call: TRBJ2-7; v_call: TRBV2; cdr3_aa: CASSEQQGHPNQYF; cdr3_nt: TGTGCCAGCAGTGAACAACAGGGACACCCCAACCAGTACTTC
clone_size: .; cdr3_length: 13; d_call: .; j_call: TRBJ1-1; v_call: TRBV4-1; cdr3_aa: CASSQRGTAEAFF; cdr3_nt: TGCGCCAGCAGCCAACGGGGTACGGCTGAAGCTTTCTTT
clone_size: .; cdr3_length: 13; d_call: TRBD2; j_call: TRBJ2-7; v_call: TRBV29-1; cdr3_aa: CSVVLAGDLEQYF; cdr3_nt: TGCAGCGTTGTTCTAGCGGGGGATCTGGAGCAGTACTTC
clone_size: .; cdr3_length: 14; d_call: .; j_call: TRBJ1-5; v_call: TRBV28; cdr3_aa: CASSLGGGNQPQHF; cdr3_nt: TGTGCCAGCAGTCTCGGGGGGGGCAATCAGCCCCAGCATTTT
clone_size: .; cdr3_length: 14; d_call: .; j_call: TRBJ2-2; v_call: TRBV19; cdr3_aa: CASSIALYTGELFF; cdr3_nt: TGTGCCAGTAGTATAGCACTGTACACCGGGGAGCTGTTTTTT
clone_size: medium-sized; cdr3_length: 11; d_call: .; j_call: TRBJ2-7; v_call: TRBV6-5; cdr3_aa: CASSFRGEQYF; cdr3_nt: TGTGCCAGCAGTTTCAGGGGCGAGCAGTACTTC
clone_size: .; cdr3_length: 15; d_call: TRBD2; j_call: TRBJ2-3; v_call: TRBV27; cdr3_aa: CASSSRLAGKDTQYF; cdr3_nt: TGTGCCAGCAGTTCCCGACTAGCGGGGAAAGATACGCAGTATTTT
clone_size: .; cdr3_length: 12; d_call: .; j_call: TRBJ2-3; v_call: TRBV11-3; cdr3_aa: CASRADGTTQYF; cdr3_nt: TGTGCCAGCAGGGCGGATGGAACGACGCAGTATTTT
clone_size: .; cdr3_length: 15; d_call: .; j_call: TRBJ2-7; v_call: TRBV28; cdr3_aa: CASTLGQYSSYEQYF; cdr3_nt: TGTGCCAGCACTTTAGGACAGTACTCCTCCTACGAGCAGTACTTC
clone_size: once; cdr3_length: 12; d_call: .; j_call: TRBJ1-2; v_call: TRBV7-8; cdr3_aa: CASSLTNYGYTF; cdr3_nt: TGTGCCAGCAGTCTTACTAACTATGGCTACACCTTC
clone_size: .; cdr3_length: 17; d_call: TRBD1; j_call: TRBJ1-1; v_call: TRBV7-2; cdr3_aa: CASSFPSEGAHRREAFF; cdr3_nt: TGTGCCAGCAGCTTCCCGTCCGAGGGGGCACACAGGCGAGAAGCTTTCTTT
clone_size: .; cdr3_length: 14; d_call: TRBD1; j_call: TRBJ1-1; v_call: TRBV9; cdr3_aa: CASSVTGEGVEAFF; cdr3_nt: TGTGCCAGCAGCGTGACAGGGGAAGGGGTTGAAGCTTTCTTT
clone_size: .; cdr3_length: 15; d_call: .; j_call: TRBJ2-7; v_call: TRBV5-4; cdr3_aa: CASSGESSARYEQYF; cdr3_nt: TGTGCCAGCAGCGGAGAGTCTAGCGCGCGCTACGAGCAGTACTTC
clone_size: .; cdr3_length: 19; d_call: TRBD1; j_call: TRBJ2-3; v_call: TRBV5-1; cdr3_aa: CASSLILGSGQGNTDTQYF; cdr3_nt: TGCGCCAGCAGCTTAATTCTAGGATCAGGACAGGGGAACACAGATACGCAGTATTTT
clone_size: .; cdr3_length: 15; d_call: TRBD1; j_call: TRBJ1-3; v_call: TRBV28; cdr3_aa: CASSLPGTVGNTIYF; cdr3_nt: TGTGCCAGCAGTTTACCCGGGACAGTCGGAAACACCATATATTTT
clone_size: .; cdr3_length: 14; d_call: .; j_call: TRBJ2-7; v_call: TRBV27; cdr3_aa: CASSVNYARYEQYF; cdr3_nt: TGTGCCAGCAGTGTCAATTACGCCCGGTACGAGCAGTACTTC
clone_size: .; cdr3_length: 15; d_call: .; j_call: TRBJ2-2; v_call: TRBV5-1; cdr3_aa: CASSSRRVETGELFF; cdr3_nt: TGCGCCAGCAGCTCCCGCCGGGTCGAGACGGGGGAGCTGTTTTTT
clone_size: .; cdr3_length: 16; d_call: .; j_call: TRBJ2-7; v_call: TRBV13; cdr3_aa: CASSLGYGDAPNEQYF; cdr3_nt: TGTGCCAGCAGCTTAGGATACGGAGATGCCCCTAACGAGCAGTACTTC
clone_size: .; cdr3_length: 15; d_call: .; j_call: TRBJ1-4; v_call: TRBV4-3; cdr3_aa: CASSQDREGGEKLFF; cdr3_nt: TGCGCCAGCAGCCAAGATAGGGAGGGCGGGGAAAAACTGTTTTTT
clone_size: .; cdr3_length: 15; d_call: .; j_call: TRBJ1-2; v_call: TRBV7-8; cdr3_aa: CASSLDGGRGYGYTF; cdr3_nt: TGTGCCAGCAGCTTAGACGGGGGGCGCGGCTATGGCTACACCTTC
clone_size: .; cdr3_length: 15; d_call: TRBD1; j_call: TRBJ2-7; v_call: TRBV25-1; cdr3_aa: CASSEFRGGKYEQYF; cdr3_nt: TGTGCCAGCAGTGAATTCAGAGGGGGCAAATACGAGCAGTACTTC
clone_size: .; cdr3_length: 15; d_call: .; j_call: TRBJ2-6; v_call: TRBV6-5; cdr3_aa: CASSFGFSGANVLTF; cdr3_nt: TGTGCCAGCAGTTTCGGGTTCTCTGGGGCCAACGTCCTGACTTTC
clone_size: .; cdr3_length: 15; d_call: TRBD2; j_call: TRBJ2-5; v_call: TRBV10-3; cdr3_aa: CAISVSGGAGETQYF; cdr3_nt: TGTGCCATCAGTGTGAGCGGGGGGGCCGGAGAGACCCAGTACTTC
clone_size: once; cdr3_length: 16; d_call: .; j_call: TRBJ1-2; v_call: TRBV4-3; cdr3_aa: CASSQAFRQISYGYTF; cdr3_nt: TGCGCCAGCAGCCAAGCATTCAGACAGATTTCCTATGGCTACACCTTC
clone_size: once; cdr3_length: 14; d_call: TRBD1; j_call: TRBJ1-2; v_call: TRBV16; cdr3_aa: CASSQWGQIYGYTF; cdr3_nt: TGTGCCAGCAGCCAATGGGGACAGATCTATGGCTACACCTTC
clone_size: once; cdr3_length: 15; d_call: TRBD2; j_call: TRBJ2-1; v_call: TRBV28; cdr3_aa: CASSTLAGGYNEQFF; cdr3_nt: TGTGCCAGCAGCACACTAGCGGGGGGATACAATGAGCAGTTCTTC